One TCR beta chain is described in this entry. The treatment denotes: oral pan-JAK inhibitor, 5-10 mg twice daily. These data originate in a study of CD8+ T cells in alopecia areata. Sequencing relied on a cDNA template that was reverse transcribed from extracted RNA. The assay was immunoSEQ multiplex PCR, and TCRdb's table has in-frame clones only and misses some. The repertoire holds about 270,000 clones, with about 62% as singletons. The germline V gene has CDR1 GTSNPN and CDR2 SVGIG (reference sequence). The CDR3 is 12 residues long. V dropped 2 bases and J dropped 4 bases, with 6 bases sitting between them.

The chain joins TRBV30 to TRBJ1-3; unclear D gene. The source is a human donor with alopecia areata. The sequenced sample was CD4+ T cells sorted from blood, obtained at approximately week 51, from a patient treated with tofacitinib. CDR3 coding DNA: TGTGCCTGGAGTTCGACGGGAAACACCATATATTTT. Its protein product is CAWSSTGNTIYF.